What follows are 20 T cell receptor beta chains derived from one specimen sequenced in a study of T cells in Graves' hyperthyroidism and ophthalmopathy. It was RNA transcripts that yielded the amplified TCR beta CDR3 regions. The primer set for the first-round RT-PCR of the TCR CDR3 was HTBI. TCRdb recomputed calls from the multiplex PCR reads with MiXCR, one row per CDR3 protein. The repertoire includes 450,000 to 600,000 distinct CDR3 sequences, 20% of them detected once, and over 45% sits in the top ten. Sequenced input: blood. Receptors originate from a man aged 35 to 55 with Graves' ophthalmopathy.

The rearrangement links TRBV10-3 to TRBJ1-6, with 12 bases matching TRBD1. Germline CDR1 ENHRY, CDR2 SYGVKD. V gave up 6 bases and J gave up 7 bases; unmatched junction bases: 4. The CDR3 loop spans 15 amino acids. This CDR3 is CAIRGDRGRNSPLHF. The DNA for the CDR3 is TGTGCCATCAGGGGGGACAGGGGGCGAAATTCACCCCTCCACTTT.

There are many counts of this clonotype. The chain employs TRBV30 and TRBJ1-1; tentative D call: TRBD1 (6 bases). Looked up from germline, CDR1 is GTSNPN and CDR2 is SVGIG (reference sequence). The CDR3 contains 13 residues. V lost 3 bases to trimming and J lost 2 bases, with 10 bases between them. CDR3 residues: CAWRAGGNTEAFF. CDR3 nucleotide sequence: TGTGCCTGGAGGGCCGGGGGCAACACTGAAGCTTTCTTT.

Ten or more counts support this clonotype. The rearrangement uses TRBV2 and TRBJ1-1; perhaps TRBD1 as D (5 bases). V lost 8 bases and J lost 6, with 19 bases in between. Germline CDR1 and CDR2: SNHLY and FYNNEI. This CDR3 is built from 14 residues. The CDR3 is CASGPREGRSEAFF. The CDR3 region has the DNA TGTGCCAGCGGCCCGAGGGAGGGGCGGTCTGAAGCTTTCTTT.

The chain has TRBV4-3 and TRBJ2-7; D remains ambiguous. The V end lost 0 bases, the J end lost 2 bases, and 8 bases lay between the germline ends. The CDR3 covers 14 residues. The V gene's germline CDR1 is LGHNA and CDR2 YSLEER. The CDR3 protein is CASSQDIRPYEQYF. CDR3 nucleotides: TGCGCCAGCAGCCAAGATATCCGTCCCTACGAGCAGTACTTC.

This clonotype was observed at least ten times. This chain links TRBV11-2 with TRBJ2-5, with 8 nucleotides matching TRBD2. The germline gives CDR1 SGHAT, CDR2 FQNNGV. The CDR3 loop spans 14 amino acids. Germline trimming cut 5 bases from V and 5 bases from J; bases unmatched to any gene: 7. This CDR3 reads CASSMRGAGETQYF. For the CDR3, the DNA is TGTGCCAGCAGCATGCGGGGGGCAGGGGAGACCCAGTACTTC.

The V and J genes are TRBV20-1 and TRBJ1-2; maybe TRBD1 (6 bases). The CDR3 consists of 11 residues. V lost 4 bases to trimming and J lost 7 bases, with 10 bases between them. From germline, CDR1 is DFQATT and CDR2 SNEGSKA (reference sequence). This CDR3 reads CSATGVPGYTF. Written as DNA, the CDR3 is TGCAGTGCTACAGGGGTCCCTGGCTACACCTTC.

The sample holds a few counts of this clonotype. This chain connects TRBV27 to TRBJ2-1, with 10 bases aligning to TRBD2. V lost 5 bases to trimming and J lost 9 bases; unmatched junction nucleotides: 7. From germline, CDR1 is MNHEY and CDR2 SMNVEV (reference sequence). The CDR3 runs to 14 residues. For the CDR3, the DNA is TGTGCCAGCAGTCAGCGACTAGCGGGCCCTGAGCAGTTCTTC. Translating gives CASSQRLAGPEQFF.

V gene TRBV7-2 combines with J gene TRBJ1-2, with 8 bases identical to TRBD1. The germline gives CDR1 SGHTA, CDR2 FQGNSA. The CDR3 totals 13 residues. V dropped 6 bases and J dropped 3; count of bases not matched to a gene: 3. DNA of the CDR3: TGTGCCAGCAGACAGGGGGAGCACTATGGCTACACCTTC. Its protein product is CASRQGEHYGYTF. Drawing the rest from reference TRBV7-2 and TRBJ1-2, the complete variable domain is GAGVSQSPSNKVTEKGKDVELRCDPISGHTALYWYRQSLGQGLEFLIYFQGNSAPDKSGLPSDRFSAERTGGSVSTLTIQRTQQEDSAVYLCASRQGEHYGYTFGSGTRLTVV.

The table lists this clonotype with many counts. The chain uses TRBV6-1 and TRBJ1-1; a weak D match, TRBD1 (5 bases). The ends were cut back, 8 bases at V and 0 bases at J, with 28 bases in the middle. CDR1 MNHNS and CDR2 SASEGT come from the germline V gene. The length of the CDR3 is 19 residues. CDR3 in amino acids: CASSFGGTRVVEMNTEAFF. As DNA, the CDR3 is TGTGCCAGCTCATTCGGGGGGACTAGGGTAGTCGAGATGAACACTGAAGCTTTCTTT.

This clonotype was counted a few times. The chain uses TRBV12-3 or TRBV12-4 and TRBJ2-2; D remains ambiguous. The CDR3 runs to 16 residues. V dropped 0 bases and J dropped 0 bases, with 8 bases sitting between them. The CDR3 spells CASSLANIANTGELFF. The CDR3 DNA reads TGTGCCAGCAGTTTAGCGAATATCGCGAACACCGGGGAGCTGTTTTTT.

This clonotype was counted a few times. This chain's CDR3 is CASSPYGSVGYTF. CDR3 bases: TGTGCCAGCAGTCCCTACGGGAGTGTGGGCTACACCTTC. This chain links TRBV12-3 or TRBV12-4 with TRBJ1-2; D unresolved. This CDR3 is built from 13 residues. Between the trimmed V and J ends, which lost 5 bases and 8 bases, there was a span of 15 bases.

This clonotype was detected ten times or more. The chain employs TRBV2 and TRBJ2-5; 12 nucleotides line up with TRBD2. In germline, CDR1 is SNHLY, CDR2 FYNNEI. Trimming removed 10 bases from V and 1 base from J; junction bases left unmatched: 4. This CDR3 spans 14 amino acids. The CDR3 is CATGLAGLQETQYF. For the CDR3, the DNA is TGTGCCACAGGACTAGCGGGGCTCCAAGAGACCCAGTACTTC.

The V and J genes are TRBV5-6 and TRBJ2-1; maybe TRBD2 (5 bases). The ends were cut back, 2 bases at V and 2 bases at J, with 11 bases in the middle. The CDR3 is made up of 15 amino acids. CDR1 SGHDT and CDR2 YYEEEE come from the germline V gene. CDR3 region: CASSFLGGTYNEQFF. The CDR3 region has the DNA TGTGCCAGCAGCTTCCTCGGAGGAACCTACAATGAGCAGTTCTTC.

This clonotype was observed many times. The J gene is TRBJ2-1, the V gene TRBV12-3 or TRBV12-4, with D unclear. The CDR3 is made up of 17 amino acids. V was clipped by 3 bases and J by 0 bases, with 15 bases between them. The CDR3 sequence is CASSFVVAQSSYNEQFF. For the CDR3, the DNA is TGTGCCAGCAGTTTTGTGGTGGCGCAGAGCTCCTACAATGAGCAGTTCTTC.

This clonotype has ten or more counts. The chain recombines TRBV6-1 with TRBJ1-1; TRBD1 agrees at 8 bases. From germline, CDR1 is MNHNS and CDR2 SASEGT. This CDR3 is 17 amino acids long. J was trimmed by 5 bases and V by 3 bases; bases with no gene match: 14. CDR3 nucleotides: TGTGCCAGCAGTGACCTCACAGGGGGAGTGAGTCGGACTGAAGCTTTCTTT. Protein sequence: CASSDLTGGVSRTEAFF.

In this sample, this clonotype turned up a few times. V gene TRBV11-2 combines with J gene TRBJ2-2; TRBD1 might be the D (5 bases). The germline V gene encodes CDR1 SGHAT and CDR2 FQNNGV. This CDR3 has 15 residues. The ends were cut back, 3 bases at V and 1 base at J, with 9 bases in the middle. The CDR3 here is CASSFNQGNTGELFF. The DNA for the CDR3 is TGTGCCAGCAGCTTTAACCAGGGGAACACCGGGGAGCTGTTTTTT.

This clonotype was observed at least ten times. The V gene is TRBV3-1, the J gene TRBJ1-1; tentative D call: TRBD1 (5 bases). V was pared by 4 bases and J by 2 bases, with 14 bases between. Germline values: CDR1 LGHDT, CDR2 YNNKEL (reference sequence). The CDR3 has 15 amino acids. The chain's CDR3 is CASSPSQVSNTEAFF. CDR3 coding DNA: TGTGCCAGCAGCCCTTCACAGGTTTCAAACACTGAAGCTTTCTTT.

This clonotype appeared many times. CDR3 in amino acids: CASSLERGGTEAFF. The DNA of the CDR3 is TGCGCCAGCAGCTTGGAGCGGGGTGGCACTGAAGCTTTCTTT. This chain uses TRBV5-1 with TRBJ1-1; D call uncertain. The V gene's germline CDR1 is SGHRS and CDR2 YFSETQ. V was pared by 0 bases and J by 4 bases, with 10 bases between. The CDR3 is 14 residues long.

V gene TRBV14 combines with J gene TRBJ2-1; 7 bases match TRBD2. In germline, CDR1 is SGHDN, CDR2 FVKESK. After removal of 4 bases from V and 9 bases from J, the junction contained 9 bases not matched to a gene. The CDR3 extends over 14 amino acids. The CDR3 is CASSLTSVWGEQFF. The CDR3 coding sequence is TGTGCCAGCAGCCTTACTAGCGTTTGGGGTGAGCAGTTCTTC.

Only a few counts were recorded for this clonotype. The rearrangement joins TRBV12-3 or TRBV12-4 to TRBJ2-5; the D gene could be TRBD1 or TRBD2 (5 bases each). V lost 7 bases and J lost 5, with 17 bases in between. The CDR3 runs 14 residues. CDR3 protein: CASTTVEGLETQYF. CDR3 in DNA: TGTGCCAGCACCACCGTTGAGGGGTTGGAGACCCAGTACTTC.